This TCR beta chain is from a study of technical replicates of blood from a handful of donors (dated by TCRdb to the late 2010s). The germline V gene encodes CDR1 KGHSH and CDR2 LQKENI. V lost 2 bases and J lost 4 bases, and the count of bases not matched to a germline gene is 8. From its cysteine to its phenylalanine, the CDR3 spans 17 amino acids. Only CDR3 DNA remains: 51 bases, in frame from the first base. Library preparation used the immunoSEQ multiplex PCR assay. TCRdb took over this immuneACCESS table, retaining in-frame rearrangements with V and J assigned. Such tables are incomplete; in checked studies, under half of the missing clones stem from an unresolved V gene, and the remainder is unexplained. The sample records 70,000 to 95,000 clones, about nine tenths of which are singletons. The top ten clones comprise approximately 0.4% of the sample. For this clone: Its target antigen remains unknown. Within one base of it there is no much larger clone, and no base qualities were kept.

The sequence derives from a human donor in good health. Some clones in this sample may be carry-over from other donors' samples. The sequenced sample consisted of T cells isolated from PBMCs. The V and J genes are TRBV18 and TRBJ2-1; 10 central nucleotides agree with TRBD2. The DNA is TGTGCCAGCTCACCATCCCTTCTAGCGGGAGTTTACAATGAGCAGTTCTTC. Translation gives CASSPSLLAGVYNEQFF. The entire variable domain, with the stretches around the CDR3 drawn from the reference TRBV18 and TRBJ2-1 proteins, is NAGVMQNPRHLVRRRGQEARLRCSPMKGHSHVYWYRQLPEEGLKFMVYLQKENIIDESGMPKERFSAEFPKEGPSILRIQQVVRGDSAAYFCASSPSLLAGVYNEQFFGPGTRLTVL.